This entry lists 25 T cell receptor beta chains sequenced from one sample in a study of T cell changes during pregnancy in multiple sclerosis. Here immunoSEQ multiplex PCR was the method, and the copy in TCRdb shows in-frame clones only, minus some. The data contain about 46,000 clones, 92% of them seen just once; the ten biggest clones take up approximately 0.4%. Sequencing used CD4+ T cells from peripheral blood mononuclear cells, obtained in the second trimester of pregnancy. The source is a female donor in good health, enrolled as a control in a pregnancy study.

This clone was seen once. The V gene is TRBV7-8, the J gene TRBJ2-2, with D perhaps TRBD2 (6 bases). The CDR3 extends over 15 amino acids. With 3 bases removed from V and 3 bases from J, the gap between germline ends came to 11 bases. Germline CDR1 and CDR2: SGHVS and FQNEAQ. CDR3 loop: CASSFLWGDTGELFF. CDR3 nucleotide sequence: TGTGCCAGCAGCTTTCTGTGGGGGGACACCGGGGAGCTGTTTTTT.

This clone was observed once. In DNA, the CDR3 is TGTGCCCACACCCACCGAGGGCGCGACAGGGAAAAACTGTTTTTT. Protein product: CAHTHRGRDREKLFF. This chain joins TRBV30 and TRBJ1-4; weak D call: TRBD1 (6 bases). V was clipped by 8 bases and J by 8 bases, with 24 bases between them. The CDR3 extends over 15 amino acids. CDR1 and CDR2 (germline): GTSNPN, SVGIG (reference sequence). Full variable domain (remainder filled in from reference TRBV30 and TRBJ1-4): SQTIHQWPATLVQPVGSPLSLECTVEGTSNPNLYWYRQAAGRGLQLLFYSVGIGQISSEVPQNLSASRPQDRQFILSSKKLLLSDSGFYLCAHTHRGRDREKLFFGSGTQLSVL.

The CDR3 loop reads CASSPGGRTEAFF. CDR3 in DNA: TGTGCCAGCAGCCCCGGGGGGAGAACTGAAGCTTTCTTT. The V and J genes are TRBV9 and TRBJ1-1, with a tentative D call TRBD1 (5 bases). Germline V CDR1 and CDR2: SGDLS, YYNGEE. This CDR3 has 13 amino acids. V gave up 4 bases and J gave up 5 bases, with 12 bases separating them.

The chain recombines TRBV2 with TRBJ2-7; 7 bases fit TRBD2. The CDR3 spans 13 residues. The germline V gene encodes CDR1 SNHLY and CDR2 FYNNEI. The trim removed 4 bases at V and 4 bases at J, leaving 4 bases unmatched. In nucleotides, the CDR3 is TGTGCCAGCAGTGCTTTGGGGGGGTACGAGCAGTACTTC. Protein: CASSALGGYEQYF.

The chain has TRBV6-1 and TRBJ1-5, with TRBD1 matching over 7 bases. In germline, CDR1 is MNHNS, CDR2 SASEGT. CDR3 length: 15 amino acids. V lost 5 bases and J lost 16; bases outside the gene matches: 20. DNA for the CDR3: TGTGCCAGCAGTCCCTTTACAGGGGACCAGAATCAGGGACATTTT. Translating it yields CASSPFTGDQNQGHF.

The CDR3 nucleotides are TGTGCCAGCAGCTTAGGGTTAGGAGGACAGGGGGCTTACGAGCAGTACTTC. Its translation: CASSLGLGGQGAYEQYF. The chain links TRBV7-2 to TRBJ2-7; 11 nucleotides line up with TRBD1. The CDR3 has 17 residues. The J segment lost 4 bases and the V segment lost 1 base, leaving 9 bases of the junction unmatched. Germline assignment: CDR1 SGHTA and CDR2 FQGNSA.

This clone was observed once. This chain connects TRBV5-1 to TRBJ1-4; D is possibly TRBD1 (6 bases). Trimming stripped 4 bases from V and 4 bases from J, with 11 bases between. The CDR3 sequence is 14 residues long. Germline values: CDR1 SGHRS, CDR2 YFSETQ. The CDR3 region is CASSPDSRNEKLFF. CDR3 DNA: TGCGCCAGCAGCCCGGACAGCCGTAATGAAAAACTGTTTTTT.

The chain has TRBV5-1 and TRBJ2-2; the D gene is possibly TRBD1 (6 bases). Germline loops: CDR1 SGHRS, CDR2 YFSETQ. Trimming left V 3 bases short and J 1 base short, with 10 bases between. This CDR3 region has 15 residues. The DNA for the CDR3 is TGCGCCAGCAGCTCGGACAGTTGGAACACCGGGGAGCTGTTTTTT. As protein: CASSSDSWNTGELFF.

The chain is built from TRBV6-1 and TRBJ2-4; 7 bases are a match to TRBD2. The CDR3 contains 12 residues. Germline-derived CDR1 and CDR2 are MNHNS and SASEGT. J lost 8 bases, V lost 6 bases, and 4 bases had no gene match. The CDR3 here is CASSQRGDIQYF. For the CDR3, the DNA is TGTGCCAGCAGCCAGCGGGGTGACATTCAGTACTTC.

The V and J genes are TRBV7-3 and TRBJ1-6; 8 bases align to TRBD1. This CDR3 comprises 15 residues. Losses at the gene ends were 3 bases for V and 4 bases for J; bases not matched to a gene: 2. The germline V gene has CDR1 SGHTA and CDR2 FQGTGA. CDR3 coding DNA: TGTGCCAGCAGCTTGGGACAGGCGTATAATTCACCCCTCCACTTT. Protein product: CASSLGQAYNSPLHF.

This clone was observed once. The chain links TRBV28 to TRBJ2-5; TRBD1 agrees at 10 bases. The germline gives CDR1 MDHEN, CDR2 SYDVKM. With V trimmed by 6 bases and J by 9 bases, 10 bases remained unmatched. The CDR3 is 14 residues long. The CDR3: CASSPTGGSRAQYF. In nucleotides, the CDR3 is TGTGCCAGCAGCCCGACAGGGGGCTCAAGGGCCCAGTACTTC.

The gene calls are TRBV9 and TRBJ2-5; 12 bases agree with TRBD2. Germline CDR1 is SGDLS and CDR2 is YYNGEE. The J segment lost 4 bases and the V segment lost 4 bases, leaving 8 bases of the junction unmatched. The CDR3 extends over 16 amino acids. For the CDR3, the DNA is TGTGCCAGCAGCCCATTGGCTAGCGGGGGGGCAGAGACCCAGTACTTC. Translation gives CASSPLASGGAETQYF.

This sequence joins TRBV9 and TRBJ1-3; TRBD1 aligns across 8 bases. CDR1 is SGDLS, CDR2 YYNGEE, per germline. The CDR3 consists of 17 residues. V lost 3 bases to trimming and J lost 0 bases; unmatched junction nucleotides: 8. The CDR3 DNA reads as TGTGCCAGCAGCGCCCTGGGACAGGCGGCCTCTGGAAACACCATATATTTT. Protein: CASSALGQAASGNTIYF.

This clone was detected once. Other DNA sequences in the sample encode the same CDR3. The chain links TRBV4-2 to TRBJ2-3; 12 bases agree with TRBD2. Germline-derived CDR1 and CDR2 are LGHNA and YNFKEQ. The CDR3 extends over 16 amino acids. V lost 4 bases, J lost 1 base, and 3 bases stayed unmatched. CDR3 DNA: TGTGCCAGCAGCCCTCGACTAGCGGGGGGCACAGATACGCAGTATTTT. Translation: CASSPRLAGGTDTQYF.

CDR3 in amino acids: CASSLGVLGGTNEKLFF. The CDR3 DNA sequence: TGTGCCAGCAGCTTAGGTGTTCTGGGAGGAACTAATGAAAAACTGTTTTTT. This chain uses TRBV7-8 with TRBJ1-4; D unresolved. Germline V gene lookup returns CDR1 SGHVS and CDR2 FQNEAQ. CDR3 length equals 17 residues. The V end was cut by 1 base, the J end by 1 base, with 13 bases between.

The chain combines TRBV19 with TRBJ1-2, with 11 bases matching TRBD1. V dropped 7 bases and J dropped 6; count of bases not matched to a gene: 16. The length of the CDR3 is 17 residues. Germline CDR1 LNHDA, CDR2 SQIVND (reference sequence). The CDR3 loop is CASKQDRGRTSSDGYTF. In DNA form, the CDR3 reads TGTGCCAGTAAACAGGACAGGGGGCGAACAAGTAGCGATGGCTACACCTTC.

This clone occurred a few times. This sequence joins TRBV7-7 and TRBJ2-2; unclear D gene. Trimming stripped 5 bases from V and 1 base from J, with 8 bases between. The CDR3 runs 14 residues. Germline CDR1 is SSHAT and CDR2 is FNYEAQ (reference sequence). CDR3: CASSQHENTGELFF. The DNA of the CDR3 is TGTGCCAGCAGCCAACACGAGAACACCGGGGAGCTGTTTTTT.

The V call is TRBV7-2, the J call TRBJ1-1, with D unresolved. Trimming took 5 bases from V and 2 from J, leaving 9 bases between them. Germline CDR1 reads SGHTA; CDR2 reads FQGNSA. The CDR3 is 13 amino acids. CDR3 residues: CASSRSPNTEAFF. CDR3 coding DNA: TGTGCCAGCAGCAGGAGCCCAAACACTGAAGCTTTCTTT.

This clone was seen only once. The V and J genes are TRBV7-9 and TRBJ2-1; D perhaps matches TRBD2 (5 bases). CDR3 length: 13 residues. In germline, CDR1 is SEHNR, CDR2 FQNEAQ (reference sequence). Trimming took 3 bases from V and 3 from J, leaving 6 bases between them. CDR3 region: CASSFGGYNEQFF. CDR3 in DNA: TGTGCCAGCAGCTTCGGAGGCTACAATGAGCAGTTCTTC.

This chain connects TRBV9 to TRBJ1-2; D is unclear. The germline CDR1 and CDR2 sequences are SGDLS and YYNGEE. The CDR3 runs to 14 residues. Trimming cost V 2 bases and J 5 bases, with 13 bases left between them. The CDR3 protein is CASSVGSATYGYTF. In DNA, the CDR3 is TGTGCCAGCAGCGTCGGGTCTGCGACGTATGGCTACACCTTC.

This clone is a singleton in its sample. The chain recombines TRBV6-1 with TRBJ2-1, with D perhaps matching TRBD2 (7 bases). The CDR3 loop spans 15 amino acids. CDR1 and CDR2 (germline): MNHNS, SASEGT. Trimming stripped 5 bases from V and 0 bases from J, with 11 bases between. The CDR3 spells CASSTGGVSYNEQFF. DNA for the CDR3: TGTGCCAGCAGTACGGGGGGCGTCTCCTACAATGAGCAGTTCTTC.

This clone occurred once. The CDR3 nucleotides are TGCGCCAGCACCGTAGCGGGGGGGCTGGGAACAGATACGCAGTATTTT. Translated: CASTVAGGLGTDTQYF. The genes are TRBV5-1 and TRBJ2-3; 11 bases line up with TRBD2. The CDR3 covers 16 residues. The ends lost 6 bases at V and 3 bases at J; junction bases unmatched: 9. From germline, CDR1 is SGHRS and CDR2 YFSETQ.

V gene TRBV5-1 combines with J gene TRBJ2-1; no clear D gene. The CDR3 loop spans 15 amino acids. Per the germline V gene, CDR1 is SGHRS and CDR2 is YFSETQ. V was trimmed by 1 base and J by 0 bases, leaving 8 bases between them. CDR3 in DNA: TGCGCCAGCAGCTTGTTTAGGAGCTCCTACAATGAGCAGTTCTTC. Amino acid sequence: CASSLFRSSYNEQFF.

The chain employs TRBV5-1 and TRBJ2-7; D is ambiguous. V gave up 0 bases and J gave up 0 bases, with 7 bases separating them. The V gene's germline CDR1 is SGHRS and CDR2 YFSETQ. The CDR3 runs 14 residues. The CDR3 bases are TGCGCCAGCAGCTTGGATGTAAACTCCTACGAGCAGTACTTC. Translation: CASSLDVNSYEQYF. Full variable domain (rest looked up from reference TRBV5-1 and TRBJ2-7): KAGVTQTPRYLIKTRGQQVTLSCSPISGHRSVSWYQQTPGQGLQFLFEYFSETQRNKGNFPGRFSGRQFSNSRSEMNVSTLELGDSALYLCASSLDVNSYEQYFGPGTRLTVT.

The genes are TRBV12-5 and TRBJ2-7; TRBD2 matches at 15 bases. The length of the CDR3 is 17 residues. V was pared by 0 bases and J by 2 bases, with 2 bases of the junction left unmatched. Per germline, CDR1 LGHNT and CDR2 FRNRAP. The DNA for the CDR3 is TGTGCTAGTGGTTTGGTGGGACTAGCGGGGGGTGCCTACGAGCAGTACTTC. The encoded protein is CASGLVGLAGGAYEQYF.